The 10 T cell receptor beta chains presented below share a single source sample, sequenced in a study of human T cells and chemical hapten exposure. MiXCR was run by TCRdb on the RACE reads, yielding one entry per CDR3 protein. The profile shows approximately 370,000 distinct CDR3 sequences, 5% to 6.5% of them singletons. Regarding time point: pre-sensitization, week 0. Treatment denoted: therapeutic diphenylcyclopropenone sensitization with weekly scalp DPC. This material consisted of whole blood, taken in connection with sensitization to the hapten diphenylcyclopropenone (DPC). The source of these receptors is a woman in her late teens or twenties with alopecia areata. Some clones in this sample may be carry-over from other donors' samples.

This clonotype was detected a few times. The gene calls are TRBV27 and TRBJ2-4; 10 bases agree with TRBD2. Looked up from germline, CDR1 is MNHEY and CDR2 is SMNVEV (reference sequence). The CDR3 is 14 amino acids. Trimming cost V 3 bases and J 8 bases; bases outside gene matches: 4. CDR3 amino acids: CASSLGSGGDIQYF. CDR3 DNA: TGTGCCAGCAGTTTGGGGAGCGGGGGGGACATTCAGTACTTC.

Ten or more counts support this clonotype. J is TRBJ1-6 and V is TRBV4-2; the D is unclear. Germline assignment: CDR1 LGHNA and CDR2 YNFKEQ. This CDR3 contains 14 residues. The V end was cut by 0 bases, the J end by 6 bases, with 6 bases between. DNA for the CDR3: TGTGCCAGCAGCCAAGAAGTAGTTAATTCACCCCTCCACTTT. As protein: CASSQEVVNSPLHF.

This clonotype was seen at least ten times. This chain uses TRBV28 with TRBJ1-2; D might be TRBD1 (5 bases). The CDR3 totals 10 residues. Germline V gene lookup returns CDR1 MDHEN and CDR2 SYDVKM. V lost 11 bases to trimming and J lost 9 bases, with 13 bases between them. CDR3 coding DNA: TGTGCCGCGGGACGCTCGAGCTACACCTTC. Protein product: CAAGRSSYTF.

The sample holds many counts of this clonotype. The rearrangement uses TRBV18 and TRBJ2-1, with a possible D match to TRBD1 (6 bases). In germline, CDR1 is KGHSH, CDR2 LQKENI. Trimming removed 3 bases from V and 2 bases from J, with 14 bases in between. The CDR3 consists of 16 residues. CDR3 bases: TGTGCCAGCTCACCCGGGTCGCAGGGGACCTACAATGAGCAGTTCTTC. It specifies CASSPGSQGTYNEQFF.

The chain uses TRBV7-2 and TRBJ2-2; D might be TRBD1 (7 bases). Germline lookup yields CDR1 SGHTA and CDR2 FQGNSA. The CDR3 sequence is 16 residues long. V gave up 5 bases and J gave up 8 bases, with 21 bases separating them. The CDR3 region has the DNA TGTGCCAGCAGCACCCCGGACAGGAGGGACGGTGGGGAGCTGTTTTTT. Amino acids: CASSTPDRRDGGELFF.

In its sample, this clonotype was seen a few times. The V gene is TRBV7-9, the J gene TRBJ1-1; 7 nucleotides line up with TRBD1. The CDR3 consists of 16 residues. Trimming at V came to 5 bases and at J to 3 bases, leaving 12 bases not matched to a gene. CDR1 SEHNR and CDR2 FQNEAQ come from the germline V gene (reference sequence). DNA of the CDR3: TGTGCCAGCAGCAAACTGTTTACAGGGGTTGACACTGAAGCTTTCTTT. Translation: CASSKLFTGVDTEAFF.

This clonotype was detected a few times. J is TRBJ1-2 and V is TRBV18; possibly TRBD1 for D (6 bases). The CDR3 has 14 amino acids. V was shortened by 5 bases and J by 8 bases, with 18 bases between the two germline ends. The V gene's germline CDR1 is KGHSH and CDR2 LQKENI. CDR3 in DNA: TGTGCCAGCTCAGCCACCGAGAGGGACATCGGCTACACCTTC. Translated: CASSATERDIGYTF.

In this sample, this clonotype turned up a few times. The J gene is TRBJ1-1, the V gene TRBV6-5; 11 bases line up with TRBD1. V shed 3 bases, J shed 5 bases, and the junction held 5 bases outside the gene matches. CDR1 and CDR2 from the germline V gene are MNHEY and SVGAGI. This CDR3 has 15 residues. This CDR3 reads CASSYVDRGQTEAFF. The CDR3 DNA reads TGTGCCAGCAGTTATGTGGACAGGGGGCAAACTGAAGCTTTCTTT.

This clonotype appeared a few times. This may be a read error: a much more frequent sequence differs by one nucleotide. The chain uses TRBV2 and TRBJ2-3; D is uncertain. V lost 6 bases, J lost 2 bases, and 3 bases lay in between. Germline V lookup: CDR1 SNHLY, CDR2 FYNNEI. The CDR3 contains 11 residues. The CDR3, as DNA: TGTGCCAGCAGGTACACAGATACGCAGTATTTT. This translates into CASRYTDTQYF.

This chain uses TRBV5-5 with TRBJ1-1; D unresolved. This CDR3 has 13 residues. Trimming shortened V by 4 bases and J by 4 bases, and 11 bases separated the two germline ends. Germline V gene sequence: CDR1 SGHKS, CDR2 YYEKEE (reference sequence). Here the CDR3 reads CASSRVWATEAFF. The CDR3 DNA sequence: TGTGCCAGCAGCCGAGTGTGGGCCACTGAAGCTTTCTTT.